Sequencing of this T cell receptor beta chain was carried out in a study of neurological immune-mediated disorders (dated by TCRdb to the late 2010s). Regarding the research as a whole: Of the roughly 34 multiple sclerosis patients, around 31 had relapsing-remitting MS and 3 had secondary progressive MS. Peripheral blood TCR-beta repertoires from patients with HTLV-I-associated myelopathy (HAM/TSP), patients with multiple sclerosis, and healthy controls were compared in the study using UMI-based sequencing. The roughly 110 TCR-beta libraries included longitudinal samples, technical triplicates and paired sorted CD4+ and CD8+ T-cell subsets alongside PBMC samples. The cohort included 60 to 70 subjects: approximately 14 with HAM/TSP, about 34 with multiple sclerosis, and 20 healthy controls.

Reading the germline V gene (reference sequence) gives CDR1 SGHAT and CDR2 FQDESV. From the cysteine through the phenylalanine, the CDR3 covers 15 amino acids. This clonotype was observed at least ten times. Its antigen is unknown. It is unclear where the CDR3 begins or ends on the DNA, so no DNA is shown, and the CDR3 is as TCRdb lists it. Libraries from unsorted PBMCs were made from 2 million PBMCs kept in RNAlater at -80 degrees C until RNA extraction. Multiple sclerosis patients were enrolled in a US clinical protocol evaluating disease progression by magnetic resonance imaging. PBMCs were separated from peripheral blood using Ficoll-Hypaque density gradient centrifugation and then cryopreserved in liquid nitrogen. What the research found in general, with its limitations: In a phylogenetic analysis, the repertoires of 18 out of 34 MS patients fell into a single cluster of related CDR3 sequences, pointing to a possible signature at the repertoire level. The MS cluster showed no association with clinical or MRI features, and the authors stated that larger cohorts are needed. No identical CDR3 amino acid sequences were shared among expanded clones across subjects, suggesting private TCR-beta repertoires in all groups. TCR clonal expansion was greatest in HAM/TSP patients and smallest in MS patients, who ranked below even healthy controls.

To synthesize cDNA, template-switch 5'RACE was performed with a primer carrying a 10-nucleotide random unique molecular identifier so that each TCR transcript was tagged. Over 180 million TCR-beta sequences, covering 15-18 subjects, were produced in each sequencing run. The RNeasy kit was used for extraction of total RNA. The KAPA Real-time Library Amplification kit was used to amplify TCR-beta VDJ regions with primers for the TCR constant region and the 5'RACE anchor. Sample indexes and Illumina adaptors were added in a first PCR, after which library yield was increased in a second PCR. The roughly 650 bp TCR product was size-selected on a 2% E-gel SizeSelection system after Ampure bead purification. Before pooling, library quality was checked on a Bioanalyzer, concentration was measured with Qubit, and libraries were quantified with the Kapa Library Quantification kit. An Illumina HiSeq 2500 was used to sequence the libraries paired-end at 2 x 150 bp. To increase sequence diversity, roughly 24-32% phiX was spiked into each library pool. As for the original processing: Quality-filtered reads were processed with the UMI-based MiGEC pipeline, and over 90% of raw TCR sequences were removed by the MiGEC pipeline during error correction. IMGT germline references were used for alignment of VDJ genes, and clonotypes were defined by a unique CDR3 amino acid sequence together with V-J genes. VDJtools evaluated clonal expansion, Shannon diversity and CDR3 relatedness (CalcPairwiseDistances, ClusterSamples); CLCbio workbench built phylogenetic trees. Using coefficient-of-variation modelling across technical triplicates, the study counted a clone as expanded if it had at least 8 unique UMIs. The public sequencing data were trimmed at Q25 with fastp and processed into clonotypes with MiXCR by TCRdb, which kept only in-frame beta chains. Entries that share a CDR3 protein sequence are merged under the most common genes and DNA. For this entry, the V and J calls and clone size follow TCRdb and not the study's own pipeline. The sample table shows some 70,000 distinct CDR3 sequences, and 3.5% to 5% are seen once. Under 7.5% of the sample is taken by the ten largest.

This clonotype originated in a man aged 30 to 39 with multiple sclerosis. Recombination linked TRBV11-1 to TRBJ2-1. Sequencing input: PBMCs. The CDR3 protein is CASSFGSGQINEQFF.